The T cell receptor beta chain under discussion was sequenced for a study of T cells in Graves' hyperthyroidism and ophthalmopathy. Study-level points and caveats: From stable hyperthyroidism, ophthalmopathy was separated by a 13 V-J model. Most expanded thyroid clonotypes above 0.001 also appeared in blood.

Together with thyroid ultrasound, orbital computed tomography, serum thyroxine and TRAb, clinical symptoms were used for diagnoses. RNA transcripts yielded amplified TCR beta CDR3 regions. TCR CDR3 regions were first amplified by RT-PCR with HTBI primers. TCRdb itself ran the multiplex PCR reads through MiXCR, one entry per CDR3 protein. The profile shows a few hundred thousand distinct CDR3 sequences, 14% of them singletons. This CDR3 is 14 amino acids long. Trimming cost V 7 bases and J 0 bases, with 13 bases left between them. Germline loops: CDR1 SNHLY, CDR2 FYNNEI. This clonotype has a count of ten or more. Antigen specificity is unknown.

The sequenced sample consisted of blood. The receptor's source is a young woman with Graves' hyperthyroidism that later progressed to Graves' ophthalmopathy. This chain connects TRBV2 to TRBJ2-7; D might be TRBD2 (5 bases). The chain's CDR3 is CASIKDSTSYEQYF. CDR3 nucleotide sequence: TGTGCCAGCATAAAGGACTCCACCTCCTACGAGCAGTACTTC.